The source of this TCR beta chain is a study of T cell responses to AZD1222 COVID-19 vaccine. Study-level results: Researchers took repertoire samples only after the peak T cell response had come.

Clones were read by immunoSEQ multiplex PCR, and TCRdb kept only the in-frame ones, dropping some. The sample has 150,000 or so clones; approximately 85% are singletons. V was clipped by 5 bases and J by 7 bases, with 17 bases between them. This CDR3 is built from 15 residues. The germline gives CDR1 LNHDA, CDR2 SQIVND (reference sequence). To note about this clone: Its antigen remains unidentified.

Sequenced here: peripheral blood, sampled on day 0 of AZD1222 vaccination. The gene calls are TRBV19 and TRBJ1-4; D is possibly TRBD1 (5 bases). This clonotype was obtained from an adult in good health. The CDR3 nucleotides are TGTGCCAGTAGTTCAAGAGGGGAGTTCGCTGAAAAACTGTTTTTT. This gives the protein CASSSRGEFAEKLFF.